What follows is one T cell receptor (beta chain) and its context. Antigen specificity is unknown. This sample was taken from a study of T cells after yellow fever vaccination. In the study overall: SMART-Seq v4 Ultra Low Input handled preparation of low-cell-number fractions.

Germline CDR1 and CDR2: KGHSH and LQKENI. The CDR3 totals 15 residues. The ends were cut back, 0 bases at V and 4 bases at J, with 12 bases in the middle. Study results and caveats: Detected again after the booster were most primary-vaccination clones, at approximately 95% CD4 and nearly 90% CD8. Across the CD4 and CD8 compartments, a small share of clonotypes was present in both.

The TCR cDNA carried a universal primer site and UMIs from 5'RACE template switching. TCRdb re-analysed the 5' RACE reads in MiXCR, keeping a single row per CDR3 protein. The sample consists of 300,000 to 400,000 distinct CDR3 sequences, around 10% of them appearing once. The clonotype originates from a man younger than 35 who received the YFV17D yellow fever vaccine. The rearrangement uses TRBV18 and TRBJ1-2, with D uncertain. Sample: CD4+ T cells sorted from PBMCs, taken 45 days after the yellow fever booster vaccination. CDR3 DNA: TGTGCCAGCTCACCACCGGGCGAAGGGATCTATGGCTACACCTTC. Translation: CASSPPGEGIYGYTF.